One sample yielded the 26 T cell receptor beta chains listed below, sequenced in a study of T cell repertoires in cytomegalovirus infection. TCRdb ran MiXCR on the reads and lists one entry per CDR3 protein. The sample records roughly 200,000 distinct CDR3 sequences, roughly 15% being singletons. The sample taken for sequencing was CD8+ T cells from PBMCs. The receptor set was obtained from a human donor in good health (CMV status not recorded). Some clones in this sample may be carry-over from other donors' samples.

This clonotype was seen just once. V is TRBV6-4 and J is TRBJ2-5; 8 bases are a match to TRBD2. Germline V lookup: CDR1 MRHNA, CDR2 SNTAGT. The CDR3 sequence is 15 residues long. The junction had 4 bases not matched to a gene; V was cut back by 3 bases and J by 1 base. The CDR3 here is CASSEVGGAQETQYF. In nucleotides, the CDR3 is TGTGCCAGCAGTGAAGTCGGGGGGGCCCAAGAGACCCAGTACTTC.

This chain connects TRBV12-5 to TRBJ2-1; maybe TRBD2 (5 bases). The CDR3 is made up of 16 amino acids. Trimming removed 0 bases from V and 0 bases from J, with 9 bases in between. Germline loops: CDR1 LGHNT, CDR2 FRNRAP. The CDR3 DNA reads as TGTGCTAGTGGTTTGGTCCTAGGGAGCTCCTACAATGAGCAGTTCTTC. As protein: CASGLVLGSSYNEQFF.

This clonotype was picked up a small number of times. The chain links TRBV6-5 to TRBJ1-3; tentatively, D is TRBD1 (6 bases). Germline CDR1 MNHEY, CDR2 SVGAGI. The V end lost 2 bases, the J end lost 1 base, and 6 bases lay between the germline ends. CDR3 length equals 14 residues. The CDR3 coding sequence is TGTGCCAGCAGTTACACAGGGTCTGGAAACACCATATATTTT. It encodes CASSYTGSGNTIYF.

This clonotype was counted only a few times. The chain carries TRBV10-3 and TRBJ1-1, with D unresolved. V was pared by 4 bases and J by 4 bases, with 7 bases between. Germline lookup yields CDR1 ENHRY and CDR2 SYGVKD. The CDR3 contains 12 residues. CDR3 sequence reads: CAISGLTTEAFF. As DNA, the CDR3 is TGTGCCATCAGTGGGCTCACCACTGAAGCTTTCTTT.

The J gene is TRBJ2-1, the V gene TRBV19; 11 bases fit TRBD2. This CDR3 has 16 amino acids. The germline CDR1 and CDR2 sequences are LNHDA and SQIVND (reference sequence). V shed 5 bases, J shed 8 bases, and the junction held 11 bases outside the gene matches. DNA of the CDR3: TGTGCCAGTAGTCAAATACCCACTAGCGGGGGCGATGAGCAGTTCTTC. This gives the protein CASSQIPTSGGDEQFF.

Only a few counts were recorded for this clonotype. The J gene is TRBJ2-6, the V gene TRBV5-6, with D hard to call. The CDR3 spans 16 residues. CDR1 SGHDT and CDR2 YYEEEE come from the germline V gene. V lost 4 bases to trimming and J lost 4 bases, with 15 bases between them. The CDR3 sequence: CASSAKHLWGANVLTF. The DNA of the CDR3 is TGTGCCAGCAGCGCTAAACACCTCTGGGGGGCCAACGTCCTGACTTTC.

This clonotype was detected only a few times. The chain carries TRBV7-9 and TRBJ1-1; D remains ambiguous. Germline V gene data show CDR1 as SEHNR and CDR2 as FQNEAQ (reference sequence). V was trimmed by 5 bases and J by 5 bases, leaving 6 bases between them. This CDR3 has 11 amino acids. CDR3 nucleotides: TGTGCCAGCAGCGAACGGACTGAAGCTTTCTTT. Translation: CASSERTEAFF. Drawing the rest from reference TRBV7-9 and TRBJ1-1, the complete variable domain is DTGVSQNPRHKITKRGQNVTFRCDPISEHNRLYWYRQTLGQGPEFLTYFQNEAQLEKSRLLSDRFSAERPKGSFSTLEIQRTEQGDSAMYLCASSERTEAFFGQGTRLTVV.

This clonotype was seen more than once but under ten times. This chain joins TRBV2 and TRBJ2-7; the match to TRBD2 covers 14 bases. V lost 3 bases, J lost 3 bases, and 7 bases stayed unmatched. This CDR3 region has 17 residues. Germline V gene sequence: CDR1 SNHLY, CDR2 FYNNEI. In DNA form, the CDR3 reads TGTGCCAGCAGTGAGCGGAGTGGACTAGCGGGGGGCTACGAGCAGTACTTC. Amino acids: CASSERSGLAGGYEQYF.

This clonotype was picked up many times. V usage is TRBV7-2 and J usage is TRBJ2-5, with 10 bases lining up with TRBD1. With 2 bases clipped from V and 1 base from J, the junction kept 4 bases outside the gene matches. This CDR3 spans 16 amino acids. Germline lookup yields CDR1 SGHTA and CDR2 FQGNSA. The CDR3 nucleotides are TGTGCCAGCAGCTTAATGGGACAGGGGATCCAAGAGACCCAGTACTTC. Translated: CASSLMGQGIQETQYF.

This rearrangement joins TRBV11-1 to TRBJ1-1; D call uncertain. The CDR3 consists of 12 residues. Between the trimmed V and J ends, which lost 5 bases and 1 base, there was a span of 5 bases. The germline CDR1 and CDR2 sequences are SGHAT and FQDESV (reference sequence). CDR3 in DNA: TGTGCCAGCAGCCCCCCGAACACTGAAGCTTTCTTT. Its protein product is CASSPPNTEAFF. The variable domain in full, with the rest retrieved from reference TRBV11-1 and TRBJ1-1, is EAEVAQSPRYKITEKSQAVAFWCDPISGHATLYWYRQILGQGPELLVQFQDESVVDDSQLPKDRFSAERLKGVDSTLKIQPAELGDSAMYLCASSPPNTEAFFGQGTRLTVV.

This clonotype was picked up a small number of times. The CDR3 loop is CASSPSSGELFF. DNA for the CDR3: TGTGCCAGCAGCCCCTCCTCCGGGGAGCTGTTTTTT. The chain has TRBV6-2 or TRBV6-3 and TRBJ2-2, with no clear D. The V end was cut by 6 bases, the J end by 6 bases, with 8 bases between. Germline-derived CDR1 and CDR2 are MNHEY and SVGEGT. The CDR3 loop spans 12 amino acids.

The CDR3 bases are TGTGCCAGCAGTTACCAGTCGGATAGGATGGACTATGAGGATGGCTACACCTTC. Its protein is CASSYQSDRMDYEDGYTF. The V and J genes are TRBV6-2 or TRBV6-3 and TRBJ1-2, with D unresolved. Germline-derived CDR1 and CDR2 are MNHEY and SVGEGT. V was cut by 2 bases and J by 6 bases, with 25 bases left in between. The CDR3 totals 18 residues.

The chain has TRBV27 and TRBJ1-6; TRBD1 is a possible D gene (5 bases). In germline, CDR1 is MNHEY, CDR2 SMNVEV (reference sequence). Trimming took off 2 bases at V and 5 bases at J, with 7 bases between the two ends. The CDR3 is 14 residues long. CDR3 DNA sequence: TGTGCCAGCAGTTTAGTCAGGGATAATTCACCCCTCCACTTT. Translation gives CASSLVRDNSPLHF.

The gene calls are TRBV6-2 or TRBV6-3 and TRBJ1-1, with a possible D match to TRBD1 (5 bases). From germline, CDR1 is MNHEY and CDR2 SVGEGT. Trimming took 2 bases from V and 1 from J, leaving 11 bases between them. This CDR3 is 15 amino acids long. The DNA of the CDR3 is TGTGCCAGCAGTTACAAACCGGGGACGAACACTGAAGCTTTCTTT. Translated: CASSYKPGTNTEAFF.

In this sample, this clonotype turned up many times. This rearrangement joins TRBV7-2 to TRBJ2-4; no reliable D call. The CDR3 covers 16 residues. V was clipped by 1 base and J by 0 bases, with 10 bases between them. CDR1 is SGHTA, CDR2 FQGNSA, per germline. Here the CDR3 reads CASSLEGRLAKNIQYF. The CDR3 nucleotides are TGTGCCAGCAGCTTAGAGGGCCGCCTAGCCAAAAACATTCAGTACTTC.

The gene calls are TRBV5-1 and TRBJ2-5; D might be TRBD2 (5 bases). CDR1 SGHRS and CDR2 YFSETQ come from the germline V gene. Trimming left V 4 bases short and J 2 bases short, with 15 bases between. The CDR3 has 15 residues. The CDR3 DNA sequence: TGCGCCAGCAGCCAAGGACTGACCTCTCAAGAGACCCAGTACTTC. This translates into CASSQGLTSQETQYF. The whole variable domain, filled in from reference TRBV5-1 and TRBJ2-5, reads KAGVTQTPRYLIKTRGQQVTLSCSPISGHRSVSWYQQTPGQGLQFLFEYFSETQRNKGNFPGRFSGRQFSNSRSEMNVSTLELGDSALYLCASSQGLTSQETQYFGPGTRLLVL.

This clonotype was found a few times. CDR3 nucleotides: TGTGCCAGCAGCTCCACAGGGGGCGGCACAGATACGCAGTATTTT. As protein: CASSSTGGGTDTQYF. The chain recombines TRBV7-3 with TRBJ2-3; TRBD1 agrees at 9 bases. There are 15 residues in the CDR3. Germline loops: CDR1 SGHTA, CDR2 FQGTGA. After removal of 4 bases from V and 1 base from J, the junction contained 3 bases not matched to a gene.

This clonotype has only a few counts. The rearrangement joins TRBV5-1 to TRBJ1-6; a possible D gene is TRBD1 (6 bases). Trimming took off 5 bases at V and 8 bases at J, with 20 bases between the two ends. CDR1 is SGHRS, CDR2 YFSETQ, per germline. CDR3 length: 16 residues. Here the CDR3 DNA reads TGCGCCAGCAGAAATTTCGAGACAGGTCCGGATTCACCCCTCCACTTT. It codes for CASRNFETGPDSPLHF.

Only a few counts were recorded for this clonotype. The V call is TRBV10-3, the J call TRBJ2-3; TRBD2 matches at 9 bases. Per the germline V gene, CDR1 is ENHRY and CDR2 is SYGVKD. CDR3 length: 15 amino acids. Trimming removed 5 bases from V and 0 bases from J; junction bases left unmatched: 3. This chain's CDR3 is CAISKTSGSTDTQYF. DNA of the CDR3: TGTGCCATCAGTAAAACTAGCGGGAGCACAGATACGCAGTATTTT.

V is TRBV10-3 and J is TRBJ1-4; TRBD1 is a possible D gene (5 bases). The germline V gene has CDR1 ENHRY and CDR2 SYGVKD. The CDR3 spans 17 residues. V was clipped by 0 bases and J by 4 bases, with 15 bases between them. CDR3 loop: CAISESSLQGGNEKLFF. The DNA for the CDR3 is TGTGCCATCAGTGAGTCGAGTCTCCAGGGCGGTAATGAAAAACTGTTTTTT.

This clonotype was seen only a few times. Here the CDR3 DNA reads TGTGCCAGCAGCACCCGGGACAGGGAAGAGACCCAGTACTTC. This sequence encodes CASSTRDREETQYF. The chain is built from TRBV7-2 and TRBJ2-5; the match to TRBD1 covers 9 bases. Germline V CDR1 and CDR2: SGHTA, FQGNSA. The CDR3 covers 14 residues. Trimming at V came to 5 bases and at J to 3 bases, leaving 4 bases not matched to a gene.

This clonotype was found a few times. This chain uses TRBV7-6 with TRBJ1-1; 7 bases are shared with TRBD1. The CDR3 is 17 amino acids. With V trimmed by 5 bases and J by 0 bases, 12 bases remained unmatched. Germline V gene data show CDR1 as SGHVS and CDR2 as FNYEAQ. The CDR3 reads CASSTWDSVMMNTEAFF. The CDR3 DNA reads TGTGCCAGCAGCACTTGGGACAGCGTCATGATGAACACTGAAGCTTTCTTT.

This chain joins TRBV12-3 or TRBV12-4 and TRBJ2-1; a possible D gene is TRBD1 (6 bases). This CDR3 contains 14 residues. The V gene lost 1 base and the J gene lost 8 bases, with 12 bases spanning the gap. The CDR3 DNA reads as TGTGCCAGCAGTTTAGGATACAGGGATGATGAGCAGTTCTTC. This translates into CASSLGYRDDEQFF.

J is TRBJ1-1 and V is TRBV6-2 or TRBV6-3; weak D call: TRBD1 (5 bases). Trimming took off 5 bases at V and 1 base at J, with 20 bases between the two ends. The CDR3 contains 17 residues. Germline CDR1 and CDR2: MNHEY and SVGEGT. CDR3 DNA sequence: TGTGCCAGCAGTGATCCGGGACGGGGGGGTCGGAACACTGAAGCTTTCTTT. Its protein is CASSDPGRGGRNTEAFF.

This clonotype was found a few times. This chain joins TRBV11-2 and TRBJ2-1; maybe TRBD1 (5 bases). This CDR3 contains 14 residues. V was cut by 3 bases and J by 2 bases, with 8 bases left in between. Germline CDR1 is SGHAT and CDR2 is FQNNGV. CDR3 sequence reads: CASSFDSPYNEQFF. Written as DNA, the CDR3 is TGTGCCAGCAGCTTTGACAGCCCCTACAATGAGCAGTTCTTC. Combining the CDR3 with reference TRBV11-2 and TRBJ2-1 gives the whole variable domain EAGVAQSPRYKIIEKRQSVAFWCNPISGHATLYWYQQILGQGPKLLIQFQNNGVVDDSQLPKDRFSAERLKGVDSTLKIQPAKLEDSAVYLCASSFDSPYNEQFFGPGTRLTVL.

The chain uses TRBV7-6 and TRBJ1-1, with D maybe TRBD1 (6 bases). CDR1 and CDR2 from the germline V gene are SGHVS and FNYEAQ. CDR3 size: 13 residues. V lost 5 bases and J 4 bases, leaving 11 bases between the germline ends. DNA for the CDR3: TGTGCCAGCAGCGAGACGACAGGCACTGAAGCTTTCTTT. This sequence encodes CASSETTGTEAFF.